This T cell receptor (beta chain) was recovered during a study of T cell responses to AZD1222 COVID-19 vaccine. Germline CDR1 is SGHNT and CDR2 is YENEEA. The CDR3 is 12 residues long. V was cut by 5 bases and J by 6 bases, with 9 bases left in between. About this clone: What it recognizes is unknown.

Study outcomes and limitations: Regions 160-218 and 743-854 dominated among vaccine-associated CD4 TCRs spanning spike.

Sequenced by immunoSEQ multiplex PCR; TCRdb stores in-frame clones only, minus some. The sample consists of roughly 110,000 clones, roughly 88% of them appearing once. The TCR comes from an adult in good health. This rearrangement joins TRBV11-3 to TRBJ2-3, with no clear D. This specimen consisted of peripheral blood, obtained on day 0 of AZD1222 vaccination. As DNA, the CDR3 is TGTGCCAGCAGCCTACTGGGGGATACGCAGTATTTT. Amino acids: CASSLLGDTQYF.